This T cell receptor (beta chain) was sequenced during a study of response to subunit inactivated influenza vaccine. This clonotype appeared a few times. J was trimmed by 5 bases and V by 0 bases; bases with no gene match: 5. The CDR3 covers 15 residues. CDR1 and CDR2 (germline): SGDLS, YYNGEE. MiXCR was run by TCRdb on the RT-PCR reads, yielding one entry per CDR3 protein. The sample carries under 550,000 distinct CDR3 sequences, approximately 6.9% recorded once. The TCR was taken from a man in his fifties or sixties who received an inactivated influenza vaccine. The chain combines TRBV9 with TRBJ2-3, with TRBD1 identical over 8 bases. Sequenced here: PBMCs from blood, sampled around 25 months after vaccination. DNA of the CDR3: TGTGCCAGCAGCGTAGCAGGGGGCGCGGTAGATACGCAGTATTTT. It translates to CASSVAGGAVDTQYF.